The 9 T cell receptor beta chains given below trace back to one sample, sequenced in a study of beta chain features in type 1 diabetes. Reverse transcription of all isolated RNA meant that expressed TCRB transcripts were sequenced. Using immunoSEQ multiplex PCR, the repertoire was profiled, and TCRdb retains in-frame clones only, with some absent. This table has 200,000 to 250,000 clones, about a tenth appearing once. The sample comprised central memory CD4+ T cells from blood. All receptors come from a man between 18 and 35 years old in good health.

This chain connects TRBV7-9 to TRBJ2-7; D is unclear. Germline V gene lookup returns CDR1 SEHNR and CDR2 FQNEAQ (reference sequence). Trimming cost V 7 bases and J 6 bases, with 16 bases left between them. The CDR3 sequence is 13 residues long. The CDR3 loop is CASTPIRVGEQYF. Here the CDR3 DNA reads TGTGCCAGCACCCCCATCCGGGTGGGCGAGCAGTACTTC.

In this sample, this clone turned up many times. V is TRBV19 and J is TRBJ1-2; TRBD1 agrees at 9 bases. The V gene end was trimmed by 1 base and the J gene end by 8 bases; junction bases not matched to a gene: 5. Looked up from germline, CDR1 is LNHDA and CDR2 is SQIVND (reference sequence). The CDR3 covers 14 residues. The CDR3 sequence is CASSIGDRDEGYTF. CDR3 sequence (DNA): TGTGCCAGTAGTATAGGGGACAGGGATGAAGGCTACACCTTC.

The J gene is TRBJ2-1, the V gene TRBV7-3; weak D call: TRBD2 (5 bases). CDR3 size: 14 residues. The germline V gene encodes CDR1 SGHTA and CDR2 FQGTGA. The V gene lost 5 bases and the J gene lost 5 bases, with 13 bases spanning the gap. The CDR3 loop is CASSADYTNNEQFF. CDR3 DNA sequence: TGTGCCAGCAGCGCCGACTACACAAACAATGAGCAGTTCTTC.

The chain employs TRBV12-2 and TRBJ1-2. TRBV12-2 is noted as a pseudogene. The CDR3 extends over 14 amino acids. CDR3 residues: CASRLPRRDYGYTF. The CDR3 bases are TGTGCAAGTCGCTTACCAAGACGGGACTATGGCTACACCTTC.

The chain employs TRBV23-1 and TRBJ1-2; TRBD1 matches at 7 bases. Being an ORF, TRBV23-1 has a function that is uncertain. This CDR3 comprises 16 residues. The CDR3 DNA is TGCGACATCAGTCATATTGGACAGGATCGTAACTATGGCTACACCTTC. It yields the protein CDISHIGQDRNYGYTF.

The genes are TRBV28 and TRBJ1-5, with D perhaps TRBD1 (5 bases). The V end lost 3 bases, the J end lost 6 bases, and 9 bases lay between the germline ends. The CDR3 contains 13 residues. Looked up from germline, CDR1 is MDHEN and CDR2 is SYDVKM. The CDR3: CASSFRGSQPQHF. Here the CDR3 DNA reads TGTGCCAGCAGTTTTAGGGGTTCTCAGCCCCAGCATTTT.

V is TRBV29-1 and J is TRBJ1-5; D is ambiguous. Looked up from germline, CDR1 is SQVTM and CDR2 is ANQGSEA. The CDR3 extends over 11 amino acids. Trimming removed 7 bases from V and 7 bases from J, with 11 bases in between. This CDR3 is CSAKYRQPQHF. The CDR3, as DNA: TGCAGCGCCAAGTATAGACAGCCCCAGCATTTT.

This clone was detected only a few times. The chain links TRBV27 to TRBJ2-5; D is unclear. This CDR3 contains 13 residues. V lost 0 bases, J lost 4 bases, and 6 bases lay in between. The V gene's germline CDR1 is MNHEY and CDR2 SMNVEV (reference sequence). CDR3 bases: TGTGCCAGCAGTTTATCCATAGGAGAGACCCAGTACTTC. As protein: CASSLSIGETQYF.

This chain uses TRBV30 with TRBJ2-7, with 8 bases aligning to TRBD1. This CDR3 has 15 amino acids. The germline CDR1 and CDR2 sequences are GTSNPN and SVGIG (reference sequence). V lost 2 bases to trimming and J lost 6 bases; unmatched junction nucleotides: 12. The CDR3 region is CAWSQTQGAMSEQYF. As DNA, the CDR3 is TGTGCCTGGAGTCAAACTCAGGGGGCGATGTCCGAGCAGTACTTC.